One and the same sample provided the 21 T cell receptor beta chains below, sequenced in a study of cytomegalovirus exposure and HLA in healthy donors. Primers for the PCR totalled 60 Vbeta and 13 Jbeta. The protocol was immunoSEQ multiplex PCR, while the TCRdb copy is restricted to in-frame clones and leaves out a portion. The sample includes about 160,000 clones, 70% to 85% of them seen just once. Input material: PBMCs. The source is a man aged 50-60 years in good health and CMV-seropositive.

This chain uses TRBV29-1 with TRBJ2-5; 8 bases fit TRBD2. With V trimmed by 6 bases and J by 5 bases, 11 bases remained unmatched. Germline V gene sequence: CDR1 SQVTM, CDR2 ANQGSEA. There are 14 residues in the CDR3. The DNA of the CDR3 is TGCAGCGTCGCGGGATATAGCGGGGAGGAGACCCAGTACTTC. Its translation is CSVAGYSGEETQYF.

As regards this clone: One end of the junction does not line up with germline, which may come from a read error. The V and J genes are TRBV7-9 and TRBJ2-6, with D perhaps TRBD1 (5 bases). This CDR3 spans 17 amino acids. Germline CDR1 and CDR2: SEHNR and FQNEAQ (reference sequence). DNA for the CDR3: TGTGCCAGCACCTTAACGACAGTTTTCTCTGGGGCCAACGTCCTGACTTTC. Residues: CASTLTTVFSGANVLTF.

This chain uses TRBV5-4 with TRBJ2-2, with 11 bases aligning to TRBD2. The CDR3 runs 17 residues. V gave up 7 bases and J gave up 0 bases; unmatched junction bases: 8. The germline gives CDR1 SGHNT, CDR2 YYREEE (reference sequence). CDR3 sequence reads: CASAQTSGGPNTGELFF. CDR3 DNA: TGTGCCAGCGCCCAAACTAGCGGGGGCCCGAACACCGGGGAGCTGTTTTTT.

This chain connects TRBV7-2 to TRBJ2-7; D ambiguous. The CDR3 contains 14 residues. V was clipped by 5 bases and J by 2 bases, with 13 bases between them. The V gene's germline CDR1 is SGHTA and CDR2 FQGNSA. Here the CDR3 reads CASSNRVPAYEQYF. The DNA of the CDR3 is TGTGCCAGCAGCAACCGGGTGCCAGCCTACGAGCAGTACTTC.

The J gene is TRBJ2-5, the V gene TRBV29-1; 14 bases match TRBD2. With 2 bases clipped from V and 1 base from J, the junction kept 12 bases outside the gene matches. There are 19 residues in the CDR3. CDR1 is SQVTM and CDR2 is ANQGSEA in the germline V gene. The CDR3: CSVESRGLAGVRGQETQYF. The DNA for the CDR3 is TGCAGCGTTGAAAGTCGGGGACTAGCGGGGGTACGAGGCCAAGAGACCCAGTACTTC. Looking up the rest from reference TRBV29-1 and TRBJ2-5 gives the full variable domain: SAVISQKPSRDICQRGTSLTIQCQVDSQVTMMFWYRQQPGQSLTLIATANQGSEATYESGFVIDKFPISRPNLTFSTLTVSNMSPEDSSIYLCSVESRGLAGVRGQETQYFGPGTRLLVL.

The chain couples TRBV5-1 to TRBJ1-1; D is unresolved. V was cut by 4 bases and J by 4 bases, with 14 bases left in between. CDR1 is SGHRS and CDR2 is YFSETQ in the germline V gene. The CDR3 length is 14 residues. CDR3 nucleotides: TGCGCCAGCAGCCGGTTCGGGGAAAGCACTGAAGCTTTCTTT. Its protein is CASSRFGESTEAFF.

This sequence joins TRBV18 and TRBJ2-7, with a tentative D call TRBD2 (6 bases). The CDR3 has 14 amino acids. CDR1 and CDR2 from the germline V gene are KGHSH and LQKENI. Between the trimmed V and J ends, which lost 2 bases and 6 bases, there was a span of 14 bases. The CDR3 DNA reads as TGTGCCAGCTCACCATATGGGGGGATTAGCGAGCAGTACTTC. Residues: CASSPYGGISEQYF.

Here the CDR3 reads CASSVPGTGGGETQYF. The CDR3 DNA sequence: TGTGCCAGCAGTGTCCCCGGGACAGGGGGAGGAGAGACCCAGTACTTC. The chain carries TRBV6-1 and TRBJ2-5, with 11 bases that match TRBD1. Germline CDR1 MNHNS, CDR2 SASEGT. Trimming at V came to 4 bases and at J to 4 bases, leaving 8 bases not matched to a gene. This CDR3 is built from 16 residues.

For this clone: This sample includes further DNA sequences coding for the same CDR3. This chain joins TRBV4-1 and TRBJ2-1; 7 bases are a match to TRBD2. Germline V gene sequence: CDR1 MGHRA, CDR2 YSYEKL. V dropped 0 bases and J dropped 0; count of bases not matched to a gene: 5. This CDR3 contains 17 residues. The CDR3 nucleotides are TGCGCCAGCAGCCAAGATAGGGCTAGCGGCTCCTACAATGAGCAGTTCTTC. Encoded protein: CASSQDRASGSYNEQFF.

Only one count was recorded for this clone. The chain employs TRBV7-2 and TRBJ2-7, with D possibly TRBD1 on 6 matching bases. Trimming shortened V by 6 bases and J by 1 base, and 13 bases separated the two germline ends. The CDR3 contains 14 residues. Germline assignment: CDR1 SGHTA and CDR2 FQGNSA. The DNA of the CDR3 is TGTGCCAGCAGACCTATTACAGGGTCCTACGAGCAGTACTTC. This sequence encodes CASRPITGSYEQYF. Full variable domain (remainder filled in from reference TRBV7-2 and TRBJ2-7): GAGVSQSPSNKVTEKGKDVELRCDPISGHTALYWYRQSLGQGLEFLIYFQGNSAPDKSGLPSDRFSAERTGGSVSTLTIQRTQQEDSAVYLCASRPITGSYEQYFGPGTRLTVT.

Only one count was recorded for this clone. Relative to the germline gene, one junction end is altered; a read error may explain this. This rearrangement joins TRBV4-1 to TRBJ2-4; D perhaps matches TRBD1 (5 bases). Germline CDR1 reads MGHRA; CDR2 reads YSYEKL. The length of the CDR3 is 13 residues. The CDR3 bases are TGCGCCGGCAGCCAAGATAGGGGAAACATTCAGTACTTC. Protein: CAGSQDRGNIQYF.

The chain combines TRBV18 with TRBJ2-2, with D possibly being TRBD1 (5 bases). This CDR3 is built from 12 residues. Between the trimmed V and J ends, which lost 4 bases and 5 bases, there was a span of 5 bases. The germline V gene has CDR1 KGHSH and CDR2 LQKENI. This CDR3 is CASSQGTGELFF. In DNA form, the CDR3 reads TGTGCCAGCTCACAGGGGACCGGGGAGCTGTTTTTT.

The chain carries TRBV30 and TRBJ2-7; possible D gene TRBD1, 6 bases. V lost 5 bases, J lost 2 bases, and 7 bases lay in between. Germline-derived CDR1 and CDR2 are GTSNPN and SVGIG (reference sequence). The CDR3 runs 11 residues. The CDR3, as DNA: TGTGCCTGGGCAGGGGCCTACGAGCAGTACTTC. Its translation is CAWAGAYEQYF.

This clone was seen more than once but under ten times. The chain links TRBV6-6 to TRBJ2-7; D might be TRBD2 (7 bases). Trimming pared 8 bases from V and 5 bases from J, leaving 13 bases between. CDR1 and CDR2 from the germline V gene are MNHNY and SVGAGI (reference sequence). CDR3 length: 12 residues. The CDR3 nucleotides are TGTGCCAGCCAAGGCGGGGGCGACGAGCAGTACTTC. Residues: CASQGGGDEQYF.

The chain is built from TRBV30 and TRBJ2-5; 8 nucleotides align to TRBD2. Germline-derived CDR1 and CDR2 are GTSNPN and SVGIG (reference sequence). The V segment lost 5 bases and the J segment 5 bases; nucleotides outside the gene matches: 16. CDR3 length: 16 residues. CDR3 in DNA: TGTGCCTGGTCACCGTTTGCGGGGGGTCACAGGGAGACCCAGTACTTC. Translated, it gives CAWSPFAGGHRETQYF.

The CDR3 sequence: CASSLVVDRGTAGANVLTF. CDR3 nucleotide sequence: TGTGCCAGCAGCTTGGTGGTGGACAGGGGCACCGCTGGGGCCAACGTCCTGACTTTC. V is TRBV5-4 and J is TRBJ2-6, with TRBD1 matching 9 bases. Germline-derived CDR1 and CDR2 are SGHNT and YYREEE (reference sequence). The CDR3 is made up of 19 amino acids. V shed 0 bases and J 2 bases; nucleotides not matched to a gene: 9.

This clone occurred a few times. The rearrangement joins TRBV7-2 to TRBJ2-3, with 11 bases matching TRBD2. The CDR3 covers 15 residues. Germline V gene data show CDR1 as SGHTA and CDR2 as FQGNSA. The J segment lost 4 bases and the V segment lost 1 base, leaving 1 base of the junction unmatched. In nucleotides, the CDR3 is TGTGCCAGCAGCTTAGTACTAGCGGGGGCAGATACGCAGTATTTT. Translated: CASSLVLAGADTQYF.

This rearrangement joins TRBV7-8 to TRBJ1-1; 8 nucleotides align to TRBD1. V lost 0 bases and J lost 1; bases outside the gene matches: 1. CDR1 SGHVS and CDR2 FQNEAQ come from the germline V gene. The CDR3 is 15 amino acids. The CDR3 spells CASSLAGTGNTEAFF. The DNA of the CDR3 is TGTGCCAGCAGCTTAGCTGGGACAGGGAACACTGAAGCTTTCTTT.

The rearrangement links TRBV2 to TRBJ2-7; TRBD2 agrees at 10 bases. Germline loops: CDR1 SNHLY, CDR2 FYNNEI. V was pared by 4 bases and J by 0 bases, with 12 bases of the junction left unmatched. The CDR3 has 18 residues. In DNA form, the CDR3 reads TGTGCCAGCAGTGGAGTAGCGGGGGGCCATCGAAGCTCCTACGAGCAGTACTTC. Translation: CASSGVAGGHRSSYEQYF.

This clone appeared a single time. The DNA of the CDR3 is TGTGCCAGCAGCTTGGTCGGGGGGGAAGGAGCTTTCTTT. Translated: CASSLVGGEGAFF. This rearrangement joins TRBV5-4 to TRBJ1-1, with D tentatively TRBD1 (5 bases). The CDR3 has 13 residues. Germline CDR1 SGHNT, CDR2 YYREEE (reference sequence). Deletions cut 0 bases from V and 10 bases from J, with 13 bases between. Variable domain in full (rest from reference TRBV5-4 and TRBJ1-1): ETGVTQSPTHLIKTRGQQVTLRCSSQSGHNTVSWYQQALGQGPQFIFQYYREEENGRGNFPPRFSGLQFPNYSSELNVNALELDDSALYLCASSLVGGEGAFFGQGTRLTVV.

The table lists this clone with a few counts. This CDR3 is CASSQDSRTGELFF. The CDR3 bases are TGTGCCAGCAGCCAAGATAGCCGGACCGGGGAGCTGTTTTTT. The rearrangement uses TRBV4-2 and TRBJ2-2; D gene ambiguous. The V end lost 0 bases, the J end lost 5 bases, and 7 bases lay between the germline ends. From germline, CDR1 is LGHNA and CDR2 YNFKEQ. CDR3 length: 14 amino acids.